The TCR beta chain under discussion was sequenced for a study of blood T cell repertoires in COVID-19. This clone was seen a handful of times. Only in-frame clones appear in the TCRdb table, and some are missing; sequencing was by immunoSEQ multiplex PCR. The sample consists of about 150,000 clones, around 80% of them appearing once. The CDR3 is 16 residues long. The V gene's germline CDR1 is MNHEY and CDR2 SMNVEV (reference sequence). Trimming removed 5 bases from V and 8 bases from J; junction bases left unmatched: 12. The chain is built from TRBV27 and TRBJ2-1; 10 bases line up with TRBD2. Sequenced: PBMCs or T cells enriched from blood (not recorded which). The TCR comes from a woman aged 50 to 60 who had recovered from COVID-19. CDR3 sequence: CASSPRAGGLQYEQFF. The CDR3 nucleotides read TGTGCCAGCAGTCCCAGAGCGGGGGGGCTTCAGTATGAGCAGTTCTTC.